Presented here are 3 T cell receptor beta chains from one specimen sequenced in a study of cytotoxic CD8 clonotypes in ibrutinib-treated CLL. Measured with immunoSEQ multiplex PCR; TCRdb has only the in-frame clones, and not every one. The data show about 130,000 clones, roughly 85% seen once. Sequencing was performed on PBMCs, taken after 24 months of ibrutinib treatment. These receptors were collected from a human donor with chronic lymphocytic leukemia.

CDR3 region: CASSSPVGKRTQYF. In DNA form, the CDR3 reads TGTGCCAGCAGTTCCCCGGTGGGCAAAAGGACCCAGTACTTC. The chain has TRBV28 and TRBJ2-5; D unclear. The ends were cut back, 4 bases at V and 7 bases at J, with 16 bases in the middle. CDR1 is MDHEN and CDR2 is SYDVKM in the germline V gene. This CDR3 is built from 14 residues.

The V and J genes are TRBV7-6 and TRBJ2-1, with 7 positions matching TRBD2. The CDR3 has 17 residues. The trim removed 5 bases at V and 9 bases at J, leaving 19 bases unmatched. The germline V gene encodes CDR1 SGHVS and CDR2 FNYEAQ. CDR3 loop: CASSAKFGGVTLGEQFF. The CDR3, as DNA: TGTGCCAGCAGCGCCAAATTTGGGGGGGTGACTTTAGGTGAGCAGTTCTTC.

The V gene is TRBV23-1, the J gene TRBJ2-3; D remains ambiguous. TRBV23-1 is filed as an ORF, its function uncertain. This CDR3 is 17 amino acids long. Trimming pared 3 bases from V and 6 bases from J, leaving 22 bases between. This CDR3 is CASSHPVADPEADTQYF. CDR3 nucleotides: TGCGCCAGCAGTCATCCCGTGGCCGACCCTGAGGCGGATACGCAGTATTTT.